This record covers a single T cell receptor (beta chain). The CDR3 runs 15 residues. Germline values: CDR1 LNHDA, CDR2 SQIVND (reference sequence). Losses at the gene ends were 5 bases for V and 0 bases for J; bases not matched to a gene: 6. The authors' processing: Estimated nucleated cell counts came from reference gene primer amplification. Using immunoSEQ multiplex PCR, the repertoire was profiled, and TCRdb retains in-frame clones only, with some absent. The D gene and trimming were derived from the DNA, and the V and J assignments and clone size from that table. The sample includes over 200,000 clones, 70% to 90% of them seen just once. This record comes from a study of blood T cell repertoires in COVID-19. Study-level background: Samples of COVID-19 (acute and convalescent) were obtained from the United States, Italy and Spain. Nucleic acid was either cDNA or gDNA, and it came from T cells, B-cell-depleted T cells, or PBMCs.

This receptor was obtained from an elderly man with acute or convalescent COVID-19. Specimen: peripheral blood. This chain joins TRBV19 and TRBJ1-2, with 7 nucleotides matching TRBD1. CDR3 DNA sequence: TGTGCCAGTAGTCCAGAGGGGGCTACTAACTATGGCTACACCTTC. It is translated as CASSPEGATNYGYTF. Based on the CDR3 plus reference TRBV19 and TRBJ1-2, the full variable domain is DGGITQSPKYLFRKEGQNVTLSCEQNLNHDAMYWYRQDPGQGLRLIYYSQIVNDFQKGDIAEGYSVSREKKESFPLTVTSAQKNPTAFYLCASSPEGATNYGYTFGSGTRLTVV.